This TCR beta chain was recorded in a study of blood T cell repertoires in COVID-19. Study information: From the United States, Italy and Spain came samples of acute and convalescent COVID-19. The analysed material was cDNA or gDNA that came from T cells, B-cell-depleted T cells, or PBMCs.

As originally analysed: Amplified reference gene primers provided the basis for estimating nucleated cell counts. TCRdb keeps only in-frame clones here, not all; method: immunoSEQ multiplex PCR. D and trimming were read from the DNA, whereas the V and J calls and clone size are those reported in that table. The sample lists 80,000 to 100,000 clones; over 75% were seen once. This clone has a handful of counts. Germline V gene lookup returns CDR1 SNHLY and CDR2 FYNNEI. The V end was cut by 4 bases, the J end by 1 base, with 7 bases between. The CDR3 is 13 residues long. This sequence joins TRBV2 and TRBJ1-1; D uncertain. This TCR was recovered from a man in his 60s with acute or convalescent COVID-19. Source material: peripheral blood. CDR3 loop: CASSAGKNTEAFF. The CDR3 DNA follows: TGTGCCAGCAGTGCGGGGAAGAACACTGAAGCTTTCTTT.